This T cell receptor beta chain originates from a study of beta chain features in type 1 diabetes. Averaging about 0.12 L, one heparinised blood draw came from each individual donor. The CDR3 consists of 12 residues. The V gene's germline CDR1 is SGHAT and CDR2 FQNNGV. The germline V and J ends were trimmed by 5 bases and 4 bases, with 8 bases remaining between them. With regard to this clone: Its cognate antigen is unknown.

Of the isolated RNA, all was reverse transcribed, and so the sequenced material was expressed TCRB transcripts. The table came from immunoSEQ multiplex PCR; TCRdb's copy has only in-frame clones and leaves some out. Of 150,000 to 200,000 clones listed, approximately 62% are singletons. Study conclusions and caveats: There was a moderate but significant shortening of TCRB CDR3s in all four CD4+ subsets of Type 1 diabetes patients.

Material: naive CD4+ T cells from blood. This receptor was taken from a man aged 25-45 years with type 1 diabetes. The chain joins TRBV11-2 to TRBJ2-5; D gene ambiguous. CDR3 DNA: TGTGCCAGCAGCCCCGAGGTAGAGACCCAGTACTTC. Its protein product is CASSPEVETQYF.